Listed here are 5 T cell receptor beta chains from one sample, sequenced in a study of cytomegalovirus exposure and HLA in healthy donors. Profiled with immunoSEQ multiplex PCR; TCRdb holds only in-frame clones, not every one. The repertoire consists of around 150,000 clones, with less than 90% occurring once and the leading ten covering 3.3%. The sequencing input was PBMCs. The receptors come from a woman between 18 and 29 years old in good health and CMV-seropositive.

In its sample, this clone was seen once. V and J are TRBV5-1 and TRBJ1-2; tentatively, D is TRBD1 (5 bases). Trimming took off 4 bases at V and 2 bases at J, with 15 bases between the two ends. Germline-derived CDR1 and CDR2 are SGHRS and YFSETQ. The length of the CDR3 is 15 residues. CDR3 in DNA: TGCGCCAGCAGCAACCTGGCGGGGGAGAACTATGGCTACACCTTC. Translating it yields CASSNLAGENYGYTF.

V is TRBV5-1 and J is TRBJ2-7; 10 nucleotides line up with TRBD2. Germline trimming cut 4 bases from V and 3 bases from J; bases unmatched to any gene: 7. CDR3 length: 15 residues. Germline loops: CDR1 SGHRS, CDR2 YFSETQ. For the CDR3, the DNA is TGCGCCAGCAGCCCTCGGACTAGCGGACACTACGAGCAGTACTTC. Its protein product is CASSPRTSGHYEQYF. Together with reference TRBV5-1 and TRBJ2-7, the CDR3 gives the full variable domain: KAGVTQTPRYLIKTRGQQVTLSCSPISGHRSVSWYQQTPGQGLQFLFEYFSETQRNKGNFPGRFSGRQFSNSRSEMNVSTLELGDSALYLCASSPRTSGHYEQYFGPGTRLTVT.

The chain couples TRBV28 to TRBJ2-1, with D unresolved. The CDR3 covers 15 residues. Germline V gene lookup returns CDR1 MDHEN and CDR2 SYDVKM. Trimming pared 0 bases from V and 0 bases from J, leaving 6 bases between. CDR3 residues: CASSLWRSSYNEQFF. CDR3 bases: TGTGCCAGCAGTTTATGGCGGAGCTCCTACAATGAGCAGTTCTTC.

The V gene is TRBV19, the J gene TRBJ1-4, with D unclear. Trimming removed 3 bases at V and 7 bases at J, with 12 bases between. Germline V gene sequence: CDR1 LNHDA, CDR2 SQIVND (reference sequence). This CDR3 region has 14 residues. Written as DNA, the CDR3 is TGTGCCAGTAGTATTAATGCGGGGAGTGAAAAACTGTTTTTT. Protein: CASSINAGSEKLFF.

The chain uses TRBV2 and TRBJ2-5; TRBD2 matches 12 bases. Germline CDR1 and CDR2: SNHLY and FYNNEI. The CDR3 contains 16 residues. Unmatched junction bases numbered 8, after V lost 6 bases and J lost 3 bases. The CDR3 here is CASRHQRLAGEETQYF. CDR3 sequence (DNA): TGTGCCAGCAGACACCAAAGACTAGCGGGAGAAGAGACCCAGTACTTC.